This entry lists 18 T cell receptor beta chains sequenced from one sample in a study of T cells in localized non-small cell lung cancer. This table comes from immunoSEQ multiplex PCR, and its TCRdb copy is limited to in-frame clones, with some not included. The top ten clones hold less than 3% of a sample with fewer than 35,000 clones, about 89% of them seen once. The sequencing used peripheral blood, collected before any cancer treatment. The receptors derive from a female donor at least 60 years old with stage I lung adenocarcinoma.

V and J are TRBV5-1 and TRBJ2-6; D is uncertain. CDR1 and CDR2 (germline): SGHRS, YFSETQ. The length of the CDR3 is 15 residues. Between the trimmed V and J ends, which lost 0 bases and 0 bases, there was a span of 4 bases. CDR3 sequence (DNA): TGCGCCAGCAGCTTGGCGGCCTCTGGGGCCAACGTCCTGACTTTC. Encoded protein: CASSLAASGANVLTF.

The gene calls are TRBV9 and TRBJ1-1; no clear D gene. This CDR3 comprises 14 residues. V lost 0 bases to trimming and J lost 2 bases, with 8 bases between them. The germline CDR1 and CDR2 sequences are SGDLS and YYNGEE. The CDR3 nucleotides read TGTGCCAGCAGCGTAGGTTCCAAAAACACTGAAGCTTTCTTT. Encoded protein: CASSVGSKNTEAFF.

The chain joins TRBV5-5 to TRBJ1-3; D not resolved. Germline CDR1 is SGHKS and CDR2 is YYEKEE (reference sequence). The V gene lost 4 bases and the J gene lost 0 bases, with 14 bases spanning the gap. The CDR3 is 16 residues long. CDR3 amino acids: CASSPNLGNSGNTIYF. The CDR3 bases are TGTGCCAGCAGCCCGAACTTAGGGAACTCTGGAAACACCATATATTTT.

This chain uses TRBV27 with TRBJ2-5, with no clear D. Germline CDR1 reads MNHEY; CDR2 reads SMNVEV (reference sequence). This CDR3 is built from 15 residues. Trimming removed 0 bases at V and 0 bases at J, with 8 bases between. The CDR3, as DNA: TGTGCCAGCAGTTTATCGTGGCAGTACCAAGAGACCCAGTACTTC. Its protein is CASSLSWQYQETQYF.

The chain couples TRBV7-6 to TRBJ2-1; 9 positions match TRBD2. Germline V gene sequence: CDR1 SGHVS, CDR2 FNYEAQ. This CDR3 has 16 amino acids. Losses at the gene ends were 5 bases for V and 8 bases for J; bases not matched to a gene: 13. The CDR3 region has the DNA TGTGCCAGCAGCCTCGGGGGCGGGAGGGCCCTCGATGAGCAGTTCTTC. This translates into CASSLGGGRALDEQFF.

CDR3 protein: CASVVNYGYTF. The DNA for the CDR3 is TGTGCCAGCGTGGTTAACTATGGCTACACCTTC. The chain combines TRBV2 with TRBJ1-2; D remains ambiguous. CDR1 is SNHLY, CDR2 FYNNEI, per germline. V gave up 8 bases and J gave up 1 base, with 5 bases separating them. This CDR3 spans 11 amino acids.

The chain uses TRBV19 and TRBJ1-1, with a possible D match to TRBD1 (6 bases). The CDR3 totals 16 residues. The germline V gene encodes CDR1 LNHDA and CDR2 SQIVND (reference sequence). V was cut by 6 bases and J by 3 bases, with 20 bases left in between. CDR3 nucleotides: TGTGCCAGTAGCGACTTAACAACAGGGATGGACACTGAAGCTTTCTTT. It translates to CASSDLTTGMDTEAFF.

The rearrangement links TRBV6-6 to TRBJ2-3, with TRBD2 as a possible D gene (5 bases). The CDR3 totals 15 residues. Germline V gives CDR1 MNHNY, CDR2 SVGAGI (reference sequence). Deletions cut 6 bases from V and 2 bases from J, with 15 bases between. The CDR3 sequence is CASRPGLAFTDTQYF. CDR3 bases: TGTGCCAGCAGACCAGGACTCGCCTTCACAGATACGCAGTATTTT.

The gene calls are TRBV5-4 and TRBJ2-5; TRBD1 might be the D (6 bases). V gave up 2 bases and J gave up 5 bases, with 13 bases separating them. Germline V gene lookup returns CDR1 SGHNT and CDR2 YYREEE (reference sequence). The CDR3 covers 14 residues. CDR3 sequence: CASSFRDTWETQYF. The CDR3 coding sequence is TGTGCCAGCAGCTTCCGGGACACATGGGAGACCCAGTACTTC.

This chain uses TRBV5-4 with TRBJ2-1; D may be TRBD1 or TRBD2 (5 bases each). The CDR3 is 13 residues long. The ends were cut back, 3 bases at V and 9 bases at J, with 13 bases in the middle. CDR1 and CDR2 (germline): SGHNT, YYREEE (reference sequence). This CDR3 is CASSSPGPGEQFF. CDR3 in DNA: TGTGCCAGCAGCTCGCCGGGGCCCGGTGAGCAGTTCTTC.

A note on this clone: At one boundary the junction diverges from the germline segment, which might be a read error. The genes are TRBV2 and TRBJ2-1, with D possibly TRBD1 on 6 matching bases. This CDR3 comprises 13 residues. Germline CDR1 is SNHLY and CDR2 is FYNNEI. As DNA, the CDR3 is TGCGCCGGGGCCCGGGACAAAAGCAATGAGCAGTTCTTC. It codes for CAGARDKSNEQFF. The entire variable domain, with the rest obtained from reference TRBV2 and TRBJ2-1, is as follows: EPEVTQTPSHQVTQMGQEVILRCVPISNHLYFYWYRQILGQKVEFLVSFYNNEISEKSEIFDDQFSVERPDGSNFTLKIRSTKLEDSAMYFCAGARDKSNEQFFGPGTRLTVL.

The V and J genes are TRBV19 and TRBJ1-1; TRBD1 might be the D (5 bases). The length of the CDR3 is 14 residues. Trimming removed 5 bases from V and 11 bases from J, with 21 bases in between. Germline V gives CDR1 LNHDA, CDR2 SQIVND (reference sequence). The CDR3 bases are TGTGCCAGTAGTTCAACCGGGGCTCGAAATAGGGCTTTCTTT. Protein sequence: CASSSTGARNRAFF.

A single count supports this clone. CDR3 DNA: TGTGCCAGCAGCTCAAGGGGGCTAGGCTACGAGCAGTACTTC. It encodes CASSSRGLGYEQYF. The gene calls are TRBV13 and TRBJ2-7; 7 nucleotides match TRBD1. The CDR3 runs 14 residues. Germline trimming cut 4 bases from V and 3 bases from J; bases unmatched to any gene: 6. Germline V CDR1 and CDR2: PRHDT, FYEKMQ (reference sequence).

This sequence joins TRBV7-9 and TRBJ2-1; no reliable D call. CDR3 length equals 9 residues. V was pared by 8 bases and J by 8 bases, with 4 bases between. Germline V gives CDR1 SEHNR, CDR2 FQNEAQ (reference sequence). The CDR3 loop is CASPDEQFF. Written as DNA, the CDR3 is TGTGCCAGCCCGGATGAGCAGTTCTTC. The full variable domain, with the rest looked up from reference TRBV7-9 and TRBJ2-1, is DTGVSQNPRHKITKRGQNVTFRCDPISEHNRLYWYRQTLGQGPEFLTYFQNEAQLEKSRLLSDRFSAERPKGSFSTLEIQRTEQGDSAMYLCASPDEQFFGPGTRLTVL.

V gene TRBV10-2 combines with J gene TRBJ1-2, with D perhaps matching TRBD1 (5 bases). This CDR3 has 14 residues. Germline assignment: CDR1 WSHSY and CDR2 SAAADI. V was shortened by 7 bases and J by 7 bases, with 19 bases between the two germline ends. The CDR3 DNA sequence: TGCGCCAGCAAAGTCGGGACGGAGGGACGTGGCTACACCTTC. This translates into CASKVGTEGRGYTF.

J is TRBJ1-1 and V is TRBV18; D remains unclear. Germline V gene lookup returns CDR1 KGHSH and CDR2 LQKENI. V shed 0 bases and J shed 1 base, with 3 bases lying between them. This CDR3 has 13 amino acids. The CDR3 sequence: CASSPPQNTEAFF. The CDR3 DNA sequence: TGTGCCAGCTCACCACCTCAGAACACTGAAGCTTTCTTT.

The genes are TRBV29-1 and TRBJ2-1, with D uncertain. V was pared by 4 bases and J by 0 bases, with 10 bases between. From germline, CDR1 is SQVTM and CDR2 ANQGSEA. The CDR3 is 14 amino acids. The CDR3 sequence: CSVGGRSSYNEQFF. The CDR3, as DNA: TGCAGCGTTGGCGGACGGTCCTCCTACAATGAGCAGTTCTTC.

V gene TRBV2 combines with J gene TRBJ1-4; the D is unclear. The V and J ends lost 3 bases and 8 bases respectively, with 13 bases between them. The CDR3 contains 14 residues. CDR1 is SNHLY and CDR2 is FYNNEI in the germline V gene. The chain's CDR3 is CASSENQVYEKLFF. The CDR3 DNA reads TGTGCCAGCAGTGAGAACCAGGTATACGAAAAACTGTTTTTT.